This TCR beta chain was obtained from a study of beta chain features in type 1 diabetes. Study outcomes and limitations: VDJ junctions from type 1 diabetes patients carried fewer insertions and larger deletions. Patients with Type 1 diabetes showed moderately but significantly shorter TCRB CDR3s in all four CD4+ subsets. A potential influence of HLA type upon TCRB rearrangement remained unresolved herein. PCR might favor shorter templates, but any such skew would affect patients and controls equally.

TCRB transcripts that were expressed got sequenced, as all of the isolated RNA had been reverse transcribed. Assay: immunoSEQ multiplex PCR; the TCRdb copy retains only in-frame clones and omits some. The sample includes 300,000 to 400,000 clones, about 14% of them seen just once. This CDR3 is 19 amino acids long. Per germline, CDR1 LNHNV and CDR2 YYDKDF (reference sequence). V was clipped by 0 bases and J by 7 bases; unmatched bases: 11. A note on this clone: Its specificity is unknown.

The sequenced sample consisted of naive CD4+ T cells from blood. This clonotype was sampled from a woman aged 18-29 years with type 1 diabetes. The chain carries TRBV15 and TRBJ2-1, with TRBD2 matching 14 bases. CDR3 residues: CATSRDPTTSGRASNEQFF. CDR3 sequence (DNA): TGTGCCACCAGCAGAGATCCCACGACTAGCGGGAGGGCATCTAATGAGCAGTTCTTC.